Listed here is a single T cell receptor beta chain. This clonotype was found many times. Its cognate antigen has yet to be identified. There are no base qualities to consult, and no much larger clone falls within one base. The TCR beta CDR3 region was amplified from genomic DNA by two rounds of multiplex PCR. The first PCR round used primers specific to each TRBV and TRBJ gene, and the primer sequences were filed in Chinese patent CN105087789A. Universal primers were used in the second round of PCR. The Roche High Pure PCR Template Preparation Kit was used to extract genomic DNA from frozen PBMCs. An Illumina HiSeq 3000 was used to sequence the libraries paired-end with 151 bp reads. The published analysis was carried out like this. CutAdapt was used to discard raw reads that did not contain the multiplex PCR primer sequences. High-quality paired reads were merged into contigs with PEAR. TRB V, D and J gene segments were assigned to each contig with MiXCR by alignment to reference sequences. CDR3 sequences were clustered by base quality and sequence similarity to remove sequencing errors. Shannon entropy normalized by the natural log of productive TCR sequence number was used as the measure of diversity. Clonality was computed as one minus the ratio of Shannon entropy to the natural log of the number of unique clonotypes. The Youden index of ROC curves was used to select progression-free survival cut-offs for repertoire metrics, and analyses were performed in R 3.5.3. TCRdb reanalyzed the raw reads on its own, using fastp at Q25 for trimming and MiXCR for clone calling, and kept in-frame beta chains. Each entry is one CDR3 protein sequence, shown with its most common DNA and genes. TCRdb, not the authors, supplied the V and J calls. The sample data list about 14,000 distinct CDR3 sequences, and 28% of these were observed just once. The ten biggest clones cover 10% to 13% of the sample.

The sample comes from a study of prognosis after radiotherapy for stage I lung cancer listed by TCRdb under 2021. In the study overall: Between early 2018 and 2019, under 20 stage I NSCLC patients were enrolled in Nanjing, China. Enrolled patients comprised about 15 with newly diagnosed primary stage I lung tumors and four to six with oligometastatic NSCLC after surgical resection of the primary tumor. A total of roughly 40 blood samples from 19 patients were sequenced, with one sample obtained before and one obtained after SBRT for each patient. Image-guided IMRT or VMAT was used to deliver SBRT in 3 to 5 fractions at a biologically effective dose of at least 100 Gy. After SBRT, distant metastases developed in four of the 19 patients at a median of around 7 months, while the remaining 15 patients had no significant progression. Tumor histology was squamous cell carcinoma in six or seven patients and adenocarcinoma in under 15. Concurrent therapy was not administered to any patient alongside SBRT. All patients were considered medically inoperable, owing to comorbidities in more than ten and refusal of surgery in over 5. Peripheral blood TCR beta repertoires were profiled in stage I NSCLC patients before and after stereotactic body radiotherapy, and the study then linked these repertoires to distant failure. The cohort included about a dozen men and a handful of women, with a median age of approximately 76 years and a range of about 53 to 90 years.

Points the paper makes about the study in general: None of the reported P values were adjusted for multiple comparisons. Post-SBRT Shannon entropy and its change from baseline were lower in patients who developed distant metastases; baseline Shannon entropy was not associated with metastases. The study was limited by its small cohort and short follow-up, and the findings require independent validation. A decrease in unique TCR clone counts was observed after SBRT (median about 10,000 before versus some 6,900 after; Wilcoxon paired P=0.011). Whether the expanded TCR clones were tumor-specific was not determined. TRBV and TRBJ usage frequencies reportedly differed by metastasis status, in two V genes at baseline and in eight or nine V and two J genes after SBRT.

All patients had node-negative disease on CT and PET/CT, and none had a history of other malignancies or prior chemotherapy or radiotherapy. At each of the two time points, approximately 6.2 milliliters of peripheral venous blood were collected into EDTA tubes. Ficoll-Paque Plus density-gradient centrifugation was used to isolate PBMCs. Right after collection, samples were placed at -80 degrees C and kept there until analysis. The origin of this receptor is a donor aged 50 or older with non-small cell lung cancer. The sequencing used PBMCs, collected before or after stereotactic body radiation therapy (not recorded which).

The sequence in DNA is TGTGCCAGCAGCCGGAACGGGAGAGAAGAGCAGTACTTC. This sequence encodes CASSRNGREEQYF. The chain employs TRBV3-1 and TRBJ2-7; the D gene is possibly TRBD2, with 6 bases matching. The germline V gene (reference sequence) yields LGHDT for CDR1 and YNNKEL for CDR2. Cut back by 4 bases and 7 bases, the V and J ends lie 14 bases apart. The CDR3 spans 13 residues, from the cysteine through the phenylalanine. Of the read, only the CDR3 DNA is kept; its 39 bases are in frame from base 1.